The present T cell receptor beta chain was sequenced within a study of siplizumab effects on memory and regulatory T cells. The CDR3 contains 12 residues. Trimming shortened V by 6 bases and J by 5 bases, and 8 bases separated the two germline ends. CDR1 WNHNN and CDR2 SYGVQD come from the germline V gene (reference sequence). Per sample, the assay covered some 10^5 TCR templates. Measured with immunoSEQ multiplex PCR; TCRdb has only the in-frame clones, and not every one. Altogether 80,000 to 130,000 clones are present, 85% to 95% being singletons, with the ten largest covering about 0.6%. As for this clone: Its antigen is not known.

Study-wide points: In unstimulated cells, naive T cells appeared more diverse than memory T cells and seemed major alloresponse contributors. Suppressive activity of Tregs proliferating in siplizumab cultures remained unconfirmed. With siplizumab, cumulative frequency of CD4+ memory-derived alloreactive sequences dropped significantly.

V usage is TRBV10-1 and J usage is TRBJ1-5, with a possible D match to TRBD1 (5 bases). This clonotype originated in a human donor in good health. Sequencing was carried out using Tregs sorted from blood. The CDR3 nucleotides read TGCGCCAGCAGCACAGGTGATCAGCCCCAGCATTTT. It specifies CASSTGDQPQHF.